Presented here are 26 T cell receptor beta chains from one specimen sequenced in a study of Ad26.COV2.S vaccination and SARS-CoV-2 variants. The assay was immunoSEQ multiplex PCR, and TCRdb's table has in-frame clones only and misses some. This sample yields about 350,000 clones, of which around nine tenths are seen a single time; roughly a tenth belongs to the top ten. The sample's treatment: around 19 received Ad26.COV2.S at low or high dose, single or two shots; about 5 received placebo; per-sample allocation not given. After the first vaccine or placebo injection, samples were drawn on day 63. Material: peripheral blood, obtained in a trial of Ad26.COV2.S vaccine versus placebo. These receptors were collected from a person between 18 and 59 years old who received the Ad26.COV2.S COVID-19 vaccine or a placebo.

The chain recombines TRBV3-1 (or the pseudogene TRBV3-2) with TRBJ1-5, with a tentative D call TRBD1 (6 bases). Germline V gene sequence: CDR1 LGHDT, CDR2 YNNKEL (reference sequence). V lost 0 bases to trimming and J lost 4 bases, with 10 bases between them. This CDR3 is 15 amino acids long. The DNA of the CDR3 is TGTGCCAGCAGCCAAGAGGGGGGCGCAAATCAGCCCCAGCATTTT. Residues: CASSQEGGANQPQHF.

V gene TRBV24-1 combines with J gene TRBJ2-5, with 9 bases lining up with TRBD1. The CDR3 consists of 16 residues. CDR1 KGHDR and CDR2 SFDVKD come from the germline V gene. V gave up 4 bases and J gave up 4 bases; unmatched junction bases: 9. DNA for the CDR3: TGTGCCACCAGTGACCTCGGGACAGGGTATCGAGAGACCCAGTACTTC. Encoded protein: CATSDLGTGYRETQYF.

With respect to this clone: This sample includes further DNA sequences coding for the same CDR3. The rearrangement joins TRBV28 to TRBJ2-7; 7 nucleotides line up with TRBD2. The V gene end was trimmed by 6 bases and the J gene end by 0 bases; junction bases not matched to a gene: 8. Germline-derived CDR1 and CDR2 are MDHEN and SYDVKM. The CDR3 runs to 15 residues. CDR3 coding DNA: TGTGCCAGCAGAGCTAGCGGCGGTAGCTCCTACGAGCAGTACTTC. This codes for CASRASGGSSYEQYF.

V gene TRBV11-2 combines with J gene TRBJ1-6; tentative D call: TRBD1 (5 bases). Trimming removed 4 bases from V and 4 bases from J, with 11 bases in between. CDR3 length: 15 residues. Per germline, CDR1 SGHAT and CDR2 FQNNGV. CDR3 nucleotide sequence: TGTGCCAGCAGCTCCGACTGGGGGTATAATTCACCCCTCCACTTT. As protein: CASSSDWGYNSPLHF.

The rearrangement uses TRBV19 and TRBJ2-2; 7 positions match TRBD1. CDR1 and CDR2 from the germline V gene are LNHDA and SQIVND (reference sequence). V dropped 7 bases and J dropped 5; count of bases not matched to a gene: 10. This CDR3 spans 15 amino acids. The CDR3 sequence is CASTQRGGWTGELFF. CDR3 DNA: TGTGCCAGTACTCAGAGAGGGGGCTGGACCGGGGAGCTGTTTTTT.

The gene calls are TRBV7-9 and TRBJ1-3; 8 nucleotides align to TRBD1. CDR1 is SEHNR and CDR2 is FQNEAQ in the germline V gene (reference sequence). The junction had 9 bases not matched to a gene; V was cut back by 5 bases and J by 0 bases. The CDR3 sequence is 17 residues long. CDR3 sequence reads: CASSTPGTGASGNTIYF. DNA for the CDR3: TGTGCCAGCAGCACTCCCGGGACAGGAGCCTCTGGAAACACCATATATTTT.

This rearrangement joins TRBV3-1 (or the pseudogene TRBV3-2) to TRBJ1-2; possible D gene TRBD1, 5 bases. This CDR3 has 16 residues. Trimming removed 1 base at V and 0 bases at J, with 12 bases between. CDR1 and CDR2 (germline): LGHDT, YNNKEL (reference sequence). CDR3: CASSQVGEKPNYGYTF. CDR3 sequence (DNA): TGTGCCAGCAGCCAAGTGGGGGAGAAACCTAACTATGGCTACACCTTC.

This clone was recorded only once. The chain employs TRBV6-5 and TRBJ1-2; TRBD1 matches 7 bases. V shed 6 bases and J 4 bases; nucleotides not matched to a gene: 5. This CDR3 spans 13 amino acids. In germline, CDR1 is MNHEY, CDR2 SVGAGI. This CDR3 is CASSRRDSYGYTF. The CDR3 coding sequence is TGTGCCAGCAGCCGCCGGGACAGCTATGGCTACACCTTC.

The chain combines TRBV7-6 with TRBJ1-4; 9 positions match TRBD1. The CDR3 is 17 residues long. Germline V lookup: CDR1 SGHVS, CDR2 FNYEAQ. The V gene end was trimmed by 4 bases and the J gene end by 8 bases; junction bases not matched to a gene: 14. The CDR3 here is CASSSLPGDRAREKLFF. The CDR3 bases are TGTGCCAGCAGCTCCCTCCCCGGGGACAGGGCGAGGGAAAAACTGTTTTTT.

The chain uses TRBV24-1 and TRBJ2-7, with D perhaps TRBD2 (6 bases). This CDR3 contains 12 residues. Germline CDR1 and CDR2: KGHDR and SFDVKD. Trimming left V 9 bases short and J 1 base short, with 9 bases between. In nucleotides, the CDR3 is TGTGCCACCGCGGGAAATTCCTACGAGCAGTACTTC. The encoded protein is CATAGNSYEQYF.

The V gene is TRBV13, the J gene TRBJ1-5, with TRBD1 matching 9 bases. CDR3 length: 15 amino acids. Germline V gene sequence: CDR1 PRHDT, CDR2 FYEKMQ (reference sequence). Trimming removed 6 bases from V and 6 bases from J; junction bases left unmatched: 9. CDR3 bases: TGTGCCAGCAGTCTTAGGACGGACAGGGGTCAGCCCCAGCATTTT. Translating it yields CASSLRTDRGQPQHF.

V is TRBV3-1 (or the pseudogene TRBV3-2) and J is TRBJ1-5, with D perhaps TRBD1 (5 bases). Germline V lookup: CDR1 LGHDT, CDR2 YNNKEL (reference sequence). This CDR3 is 16 amino acids long. Deletions cut 0 bases from V and 3 bases from J, with 12 bases between. The CDR3 is CASSQDRGGFNQPQHF. In DNA form, the CDR3 reads TGTGCCAGCAGCCAAGATCGGGGGGGGTTCAATCAGCCCCAGCATTTT.

This chain links TRBV28 with TRBJ1-1; possibly TRBD1 for D (5 bases). Between the trimmed V and J ends, which lost 2 bases and 5 bases, there was a span of 12 bases. Germline CDR1 MDHEN, CDR2 SYDVKM. This CDR3 region has 14 residues. The CDR3 reads CASSLTGGRTEAFF. CDR3 in DNA: TGTGCCAGCAGTTTAACCGGGGGAAGGACTGAAGCTTTCTTT.

The gene calls are TRBV7-8 and TRBJ2-7, with a weak D call TRBD1 (6 bases). CDR1 is SGHVS and CDR2 is FQNEAQ in the germline V gene. V lost 8 bases and J lost 6, with 23 bases in between. This CDR3 is built from 15 residues. The CDR3: CASLLGGAISSEQYF. In nucleotides, the CDR3 is TGTGCCAGCCTATTAGGGGGAGCAATAAGTTCCGAGCAGTACTTC.

V gene TRBV2 combines with J gene TRBJ1-1; no definite D call. The germline CDR1 and CDR2 sequences are SNHLY and FYNNEI. CDR3 length equals 11 residues. Trimming removed 5 bases at V and 6 bases at J, with 7 bases between. The CDR3 sequence is CASSMTAEAFF. DNA of the CDR3: TGTGCCAGCAGTATGACTGCTGAAGCTTTCTTT.

The V call is TRBV7-9, the J call TRBJ1-1, with 8 positions matching TRBD1. V lost 5 bases and J lost 5; bases outside the gene matches: 10. The CDR3 spans 15 residues. Germline values: CDR1 SEHNR, CDR2 FQNEAQ (reference sequence). The CDR3 loop is CASSPPVQGGTEAFF. As DNA, the CDR3 is TGTGCCAGCAGCCCGCCTGTACAGGGGGGGACTGAAGCTTTCTTT.

The chain carries TRBV27 and TRBJ2-5; D may be TRBD1 (5 bases). This CDR3 is 13 amino acids long. Trimming stripped 0 bases from V and 5 bases from J, with 7 bases between. The V gene's germline CDR1 is MNHEY and CDR2 SMNVEV (reference sequence). This chain's CDR3 is CASSLSGRETQYF. CDR3 nucleotides: TGTGCCAGCAGTTTATCGGGGCGGGAGACCCAGTACTTC.

The CDR3 loop is CASSQEDLGLNTEAFF. CDR3 in DNA: TGTGCCAGCAGCCAAGAGGACTTGGGATTGAACACTGAAGCTTTCTTT. The V gene is TRBV4-2, the J gene TRBJ1-1; D is uncertain. Germline assignment: CDR1 LGHNA and CDR2 YNFKEQ. This CDR3 has 16 amino acids. The V end was cut by 0 bases, the J end by 0 bases, with 11 bases between.

The rearrangement joins TRBV7-9 to TRBJ1-2, with D hard to call. This CDR3 has 12 residues. Germline V gene sequence: CDR1 SEHNR, CDR2 FQNEAQ (reference sequence). The V end lost 3 bases, the J end lost 6 bases, and 8 bases lay between the germline ends. The CDR3 DNA reads as TGTGCCAGCAGCTTGGCGGGTGATGGCTACACCTTC. Amino acid sequence: CASSLAGDGYTF.

This rearrangement joins TRBV4-3 to TRBJ2-7; a possible D gene is TRBD2 (5 bases). The CDR3 covers 14 residues. The ends were cut back, 0 bases at V and 7 bases at J, with 13 bases in the middle. Germline V gene sequence: CDR1 LGHNA, CDR2 YSLEER. CDR3 amino acids: CASSQDRWPGEQYF. The CDR3 bases are TGCGCCAGCAGCCAAGATCGCTGGCCGGGGGAGCAGTACTTC.

The chain combines TRBV5-4 with TRBJ1-4; D possibly corresponds to TRBD1 (6 bases). The germline V and J ends were trimmed by 4 bases and 8 bases, with 15 bases remaining between them. CDR3 length: 14 amino acids. Per germline, CDR1 SGHNT and CDR2 YYREEE (reference sequence). The CDR3 spells CASSPGQTNEKLFF. DNA for the CDR3: TGTGCCAGCAGCCCCGGACAGACGAACGAAAAACTGTTTTTT.

The chain employs TRBV11-2 and TRBJ1-5, with 7 bases fitting TRBD1. Germline CDR1 reads SGHAT; CDR2 reads FQNNGV. The CDR3 is 14 residues long. J was trimmed by 5 bases and V by 5 bases; bases with no gene match: 6. CDR3 DNA: TGTGCCAGCAGCCTGGGGGACAGCTATCAGCCCCAGCATTTT. Translation: CASSLGDSYQPQHF.

The chain is built from TRBV6-2 or TRBV6-3 and TRBJ1-1, with D unresolved. V lost 3 bases, J lost 1 base, and 12 bases lay in between. Per germline, CDR1 MNHEY and CDR2 SVGEGT. The length of the CDR3 is 15 residues. As DNA, the CDR3 is TGTGCCAGCAGTTATTTCGGACGGGGGAACACTGAAGCTTTCTTT. It codes for CASSYFGRGNTEAFF.

V usage is TRBV7-9 and J usage is TRBJ2-1, with D perhaps TRBD2 (7 bases). Looked up from germline, CDR1 is SEHNR and CDR2 is FQNEAQ (reference sequence). V lost 4 bases, J lost 7 bases, and 26 bases lay in between. This CDR3 spans 18 amino acids. CDR3 DNA sequence: TGTGCCAGCAGCTCCTCCTGGTTGGGGGGAGGGGGTAAGAATGAGCAGTTCTTC. Translating it yields CASSSSWLGGGGKNEQFF.

CDR3 DNA: TGTGCCAGCAGCGTAGGTGGCGGTAAAAACATTCAGTACTTC. Translating gives CASSVGGGKNIQYF. The V and J genes are TRBV9 and TRBJ2-4; no clear D gene. Trimming removed 0 bases from V and 4 bases from J, with 8 bases in between. Germline V CDR1 and CDR2: SGDLS, YYNGEE. The CDR3 loop spans 14 amino acids. Variable domain in full (rest from reference TRBV9 and TRBJ2-4): DSGVTQTPKHLITATGQRVTLRCSPRSGDLSVYWYQQSLDQGLQFLIQYYNGEERAKGNILERFSAQQFPDLHSELNLSSLELGDSALYFCASSVGGGKNIQYFGAGTRLSVL.

The chain recombines TRBV28 with TRBJ1-5; perhaps TRBD1 as D (5 bases). V lost 7 bases and J lost 1, with 20 bases in between. Germline V gives CDR1 MDHEN, CDR2 SYDVKM. This CDR3 has 17 amino acids. CDR3 sequence: CASTGGFTIHSNQPQHF. CDR3 DNA: TGTGCCAGCACGGGGGGATTCACAATCCACAGCAATCAGCCCCAGCATTTT.